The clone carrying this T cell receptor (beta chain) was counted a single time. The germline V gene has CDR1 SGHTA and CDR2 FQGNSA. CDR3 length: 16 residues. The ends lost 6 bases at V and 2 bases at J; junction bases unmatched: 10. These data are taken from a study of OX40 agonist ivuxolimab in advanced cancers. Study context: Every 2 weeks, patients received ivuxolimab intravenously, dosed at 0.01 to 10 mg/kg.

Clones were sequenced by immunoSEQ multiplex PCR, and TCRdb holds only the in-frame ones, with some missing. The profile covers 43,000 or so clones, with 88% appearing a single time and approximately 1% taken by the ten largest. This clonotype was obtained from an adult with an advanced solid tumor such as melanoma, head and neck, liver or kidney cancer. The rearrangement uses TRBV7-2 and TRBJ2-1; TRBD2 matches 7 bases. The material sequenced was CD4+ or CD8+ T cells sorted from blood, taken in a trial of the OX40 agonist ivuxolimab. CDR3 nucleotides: TGTGCCAGCAGACCATCCGGGACTATCACCTACAATGAGCAGTTCTTC. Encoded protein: CASRPSGTITYNEQFF.